The 22 T cell receptor beta chains presented below share a single source sample, sequenced in a study of cytomegalovirus exposure and HLA in healthy donors. It was with 60 Vbeta and 13 Jbeta primers that the PCR ran. Sequenced by immunoSEQ multiplex PCR; TCRdb stores in-frame clones only, minus some. Of over 130,000 clones in the sample, 70% to 80% were seen once. Sequenced material: PBMCs. The receptors here all came from a human donor in good health.

The count of this clone is one. The rearrangement joins TRBV7-9 to TRBJ1-2, with 9 bases fitting TRBD1. Per the germline V gene, CDR1 is SEHNR and CDR2 is FQNEAQ (reference sequence). Trimming took 4 bases from V and 8 from J; bases not matched to a gene: 20. The CDR3 sequence is 18 residues long. CDR3 sequence (DNA): TGTGCCAGCAGCTCCCTGGCCGGGACAGGGAACATCGGAGGCGGCTACACCTTC. Protein: CASSSLAGTGNIGGGYTF.

The chain is built from TRBV7-9 and TRBJ1-4, with D possibly TRBD1 on 5 matching bases. This CDR3 spans 16 amino acids. Trimming removed 5 bases from V and 8 bases from J, with 21 bases in between. Looked up from germline, CDR1 is SEHNR and CDR2 is FQNEAQ (reference sequence). This CDR3 reads CASSSDGRGWREKLFF. The CDR3 DNA follows: TGTGCCAGCAGCAGCGACGGGAGGGGATGGCGGGAAAAACTGTTTTTT.

The J gene is TRBJ1-2, the V gene TRBV4-1, with 7 positions matching TRBD1. CDR3 length equals 15 residues. After removal of 6 bases from V and 7 bases from J, the junction contained 14 bases not matched to a gene. Germline V lookup: CDR1 MGHRA, CDR2 YSYEKL. The CDR3: CASRPTGQPSTGYTF. The CDR3, as DNA: TGCGCCAGCAGACCTACGGGACAGCCCTCGACTGGCTACACCTTC.

CDR3 coding DNA: TGTGCCAGCAGCACCCCACTGGGACAGGGAAACACTGAAGCTTTCTTT. Protein: CASSTPLGQGNTEAFF. The chain couples TRBV7-9 to TRBJ1-1, with 9 bases that match TRBD1. The V gene end was trimmed by 5 bases and the J gene end by 2 bases; junction bases not matched to a gene: 9. Germline CDR1 SEHNR, CDR2 FQNEAQ (reference sequence). The CDR3 covers 16 residues.

The chain joins TRBV6-1 to TRBJ2-3; TRBD1 aligns across 8 bases. CDR3 length: 14 residues. From germline, CDR1 is MNHNS and CDR2 SASEGT. Trimming cost V 3 bases and J 5 bases; bases outside gene matches: 4. The CDR3, as DNA: TGTGCCAGCAGTGACCAGGGGGCCGGAGATACGCAGTATTTT. Its translation is CASSDQGAGDTQYF.

The chain carries TRBV9 and TRBJ2-3; D is possibly TRBD2 (6 bases). The V end was cut by 3 bases, the J end by 0 bases, with 11 bases between. This CDR3 has 15 amino acids. Germline CDR1 is SGDLS and CDR2 is YYNGEE. CDR3 region: CASSAIAASTDTQYF. Here the CDR3 DNA reads TGTGCCAGCAGCGCTATAGCGGCCAGCACAGATACGCAGTATTTT.

The genes are TRBV5-1 and TRBJ2-3, with 12 bases identical to TRBD2. Trimming removed 4 bases from V and 0 bases from J; junction bases left unmatched: 6. Germline-derived CDR1 and CDR2 are SGHRS and YFSETQ. This CDR3 has 17 residues. The CDR3 loop is CASSQTSGSPSTDTQYF. DNA of the CDR3: TGCGCCAGCAGCCAGACTAGCGGGAGCCCTAGCACAGATACGCAGTATTTT.

The chain joins TRBV19 to TRBJ1-1; D gene uncertain. The CDR3 consists of 15 residues. In germline, CDR1 is LNHDA, CDR2 SQIVND (reference sequence). Trimming removed 7 bases from V and 1 base from J, with 16 bases in between. CDR3 sequence reads: CASIQRSFGNTEAFF. The CDR3, as DNA: TGTGCCAGTATTCAGAGGAGTTTTGGGAACACTGAAGCTTTCTTT.

The chain employs TRBV5-4 and TRBJ1-3; D perhaps matches TRBD1 (5 bases). The CDR3 sequence is 16 residues long. V gave up 0 bases and J gave up 0 bases, with 10 bases separating them. Per germline, CDR1 SGHNT and CDR2 YYREEE (reference sequence). The chain's CDR3 is CASSLEGPSSGNTIYF. The CDR3 DNA reads TGTGCCAGCAGCTTGGAGGGGCCGAGCTCTGGAAACACCATATATTTT.

The rearrangement uses TRBV5-1 and TRBJ2-3, with D perhaps matching TRBD1 (5 bases). V lost 0 bases and J 3 bases, leaving 11 bases between the germline ends. The CDR3 covers 15 residues. In germline, CDR1 is SGHRS, CDR2 YFSETQ. The CDR3 sequence: CASSLEGRVTDTQYF. The CDR3 coding sequence is TGCGCCAGCAGCTTGGAGGGCAGGGTTACAGATACGCAGTATTTT.

This clone appeared a few times. The chain recombines TRBV7-2 with TRBJ2-7; D ambiguous. CDR3 length: 12 residues. V lost 4 bases to trimming and J lost 0 bases, with 4 bases between them. CDR1 is SGHTA, CDR2 FQGNSA, per germline. CDR3 loop: CASSSRSYEQYF. The CDR3 DNA reads as TGTGCCAGCAGCTCTCGCTCCTACGAGCAGTACTTC.

The chain employs TRBV19 and TRBJ2-7; no reliable D call. Trimming removed 6 bases at V and 1 base at J, with 7 bases between. The CDR3 is made up of 12 amino acids. Germline V gene data show CDR1 as LNHDA and CDR2 as SQIVND (reference sequence). CDR3 nucleotide sequence: TGTGCCAGTAGCCCCAGTTCCTACGAGCAGTACTTC. Its protein product is CASSPSSYEQYF.

The chain recombines TRBV2 with TRBJ2-7, with D maybe TRBD2 (5 bases). The V end was cut by 6 bases, the J end by 1 base, with 13 bases between. CDR3 size: 14 residues. Germline CDR1 and CDR2: SNHLY and FYNNEI. The CDR3: CASSEQRRSYEQYF. DNA for the CDR3: TGTGCCAGCAGCGAACAGAGGAGGTCCTACGAGCAGTACTTC.

The chain recombines TRBV5-4 with TRBJ2-5; 8 nucleotides align to TRBD2. The CDR3 totals 14 residues. The germline V gene has CDR1 SGHNT and CDR2 YYREEE (reference sequence). Germline trimming cut 4 bases from V and 4 bases from J; bases unmatched to any gene: 6. In nucleotides, the CDR3 is TGTGCCAGCAGCGGCGGACTAGCCCCAGAGACCCAGTACTTC. Encoded protein: CASSGGLAPETQYF. Filled out from reference TRBV5-4 and TRBJ2-5, the complete variable domain reads ETGVTQSPTHLIKTRGQQVTLRCSSQSGHNTVSWYQQALGQGPQFIFQYYREEENGRGNFPPRFSGLQFPNYSSELNVNALELDDSALYLCASSGGLAPETQYFGPGTRLLVL.

V usage is TRBV5-4 and J usage is TRBJ2-7, with TRBD2 identical over 15 bases. The germline gives CDR1 SGHNT, CDR2 YYREEE (reference sequence). The V gene end was trimmed by 0 bases and the J gene end by 1 base; junction bases not matched to a gene: 11. The CDR3 spans 20 residues. The CDR3 reads CASSLGGAGTSGRPSYEQYF. The DNA of the CDR3 is TGTGCCAGCAGCTTGGGCGGTGCCGGGACTAGCGGGAGGCCGTCCTACGAGCAGTACTTC.

The chain links TRBV30 to TRBJ1-6; no reliable D call. The V gene lost 1 base and the J gene lost 7 bases, with 8 bases spanning the gap. This CDR3 spans 13 amino acids. Germline V gene lookup returns CDR1 GTSNPN and CDR2 SVGIG (reference sequence). The CDR3 DNA follows: TGTGCCTGGAGTGAGAGGGAAAATTCACCCCTCCACTTT. Translation gives CAWSERENSPLHF.

In this sample, this clone turned up a few times. The genes are TRBV4-1 and TRBJ2-7, with a tentative D call TRBD1 (6 bases). CDR1 and CDR2 from the germline V gene are MGHRA and YSYEKL. CDR3 length: 16 residues. V lost 2 bases and J lost 3, with 17 bases in between. The CDR3 is CASSQPQGPGIYEQYF. The CDR3 DNA reads as TGCGCCAGCAGCCAACCTCAGGGGCCAGGGATCTACGAGCAGTACTTC.

This sequence joins TRBV4-2 and TRBJ2-5; weak D call: TRBD2 (6 bases). This CDR3 region has 15 residues. Germline V gives CDR1 LGHNA, CDR2 YNFKEQ. The V end was cut by 2 bases, the J end by 2 bases, with 12 bases between. CDR3 loop: CASSQTRGEQETQYF. As DNA, the CDR3 is TGTGCCAGCAGCCAAACGCGGGGTGAACAAGAGACCCAGTACTTC.

The chain uses TRBV5-4 and TRBJ2-7, with a tentative D call TRBD2 (7 bases). The CDR3 runs to 15 residues. The germline V gene encodes CDR1 SGHNT and CDR2 YYREEE (reference sequence). Deletions cut 2 bases from V and 3 bases from J, with 15 bases between. The chain's CDR3 is CASSFGGGGLYEQYF. The CDR3 nucleotides are TGTGCCAGCAGCTTTGGGGGCGGGGGACTCTACGAGCAGTACTTC.

The V and J genes are TRBV12-5 and TRBJ1-2; 9 nucleotides agree with TRBD1. The germline gives CDR1 LGHNT, CDR2 FRNRAP. The CDR3 has 17 residues. The J segment lost 4 bases and the V segment lost 1 base, leaving 10 bases of the junction unmatched. The CDR3 sequence is CASGLASGTGTSYGYTF. The CDR3 region has the DNA TGTGCTAGTGGTTTGGCCTCCGGGACAGGGACGTCCTATGGCTACACCTTC.

This rearrangement joins TRBV5-1 to TRBJ2-1; D perhaps matches TRBD1 (6 bases). The CDR3 loop spans 15 amino acids. Germline lookup yields CDR1 SGHRS and CDR2 YFSETQ. V was shortened by 4 bases and J by 4 bases, with 15 bases between the two germline ends. This CDR3 reads CASSKGVGNYNEQFF. CDR3 DNA: TGCGCCAGCAGCAAGGGGGTAGGGAATTACAATGAGCAGTTCTTC.

V is TRBV2 and J is TRBJ1-3; TRBD1 matches 12 bases. This CDR3 region has 17 residues. Germline values: CDR1 SNHLY, CDR2 FYNNEI. The junction had 4 bases not matched to a gene; V was cut back by 4 bases and J by 0 bases. The DNA for the CDR3 is TGTGCCAGCAGTGGGGGGACAGGGGGCAGCTCTGGAAACACCATATATTTT. It codes for CASSGGTGGSSGNTIYF.